This TCR beta chain was identified during a study of blood T cell repertoires in COVID-19. On the study more broadly: Spain, Italy and the United States supplied samples that represented acute and convalescent COVID-19. T cells, B-cell-depleted T cells, or PBMCs supplied cDNA or gDNA.

Under the authors' procedure: Scientists estimated how many nucleated cells there were by amplifying reference gene primers. Libraries were prepared by immunoSEQ multiplex PCR; TCRdb keeps only in-frame clonotypes and omits some of them. V, J and clone size are those of that table, while D and trimming were read from the DNA. The sample records fewer than 200,000 clones, roughly 86% being singletons. This CDR3 has 13 residues. Trimming stripped 7 bases from V and 5 bases from J, with 14 bases between. Germline V gene data show CDR1 as MDHEN and CDR2 as SYDVKM. The chain combines TRBV28 with TRBJ1-2; D possibly corresponds to TRBD1 (5 bases). Sequenced input: peripheral blood. The receptor comes from a man aged 35-49 years who had recovered from COVID-19. The CDR3 spells CASTSSGLYGYTF. CDR3 sequence (DNA): TGTGCCAGCACCTCCTCAGGGTTATATGGCTACACCTTC.